This T cell receptor beta chain is drawn from a study of blood T cells in healthy people across ages. Study-level results: Getting older went along with TCR beta diversity per million T cells dropping roughly linearly.

PBMCs, at least 7 million per sample, were isolated. The ends were cut back, 4 bases at V and 0 bases at J, with 13 bases in the middle. Germline loops: CDR1 MGHRA, CDR2 YSYEKL. CDR3 length: 17 residues. For this clonotype: Its antigen is still unknown.

Primers used in a second PCR of about 6 to 11 cycles were a sample-barcoded 5' primer and a J-beta primer mix. TCRdb analysed the 5' RACE reads with MiXCR anew, one entry per CDR3 protein. Among some 1 million distinct CDR3 sequences listed, 35% to 50% were seen once. The sample comprised blood. The V gene is TRBV4-1, the J gene TRBJ2-6; the D call may be TRBD1 or TRBD2 (5 bases each). The TCR comes from a woman in her sixties in good health. The CDR3, as DNA: TGCGCCAGCAGCCCCCGGGACGGAGTCTCTGGGGCCAACGTCCTGACTTTC. The encoded protein is CASSPRDGVSGANVLTF.